These 29 T cell receptor beta chains came from one sample sequenced in a study of T cell changes during pregnancy in multiple sclerosis. Only in-frame clones appear in the TCRdb table, and some are missing; sequencing was by immunoSEQ multiplex PCR. The sample holds about 23,000 clones; 85% to 90% are singletons and the top ten take 7.5% to 8%. Sequencing was performed on CD8+ T cells from peripheral blood mononuclear cells, taken before pregnancy. The receptors shown here come from a female donor with multiple sclerosis, enrolled in a pregnancy study.

This clone was seen more than once but under ten times. The V gene is TRBV9, the J gene TRBJ1-3, with 9 bases lining up with TRBD1. V lost 3 bases, J lost 7 bases, and 14 bases stayed unmatched. The CDR3 has 17 amino acids. Germline lookup yields CDR1 SGDLS and CDR2 YYNGEE. The CDR3 DNA sequence: TGTGCCAGCAGCGCCCAGGGTGGGACAGGGATTTTCAACACCATATATTTT. Translated, it gives CASSAQGGTGIFNTIYF.

Within the sample, this clone is medium-sized. Within the sample, other DNA sequences also encode this same CDR3. The chain is built from TRBV7-9 and TRBJ2-7, with D hard to call. Germline assignment: CDR1 SEHNR and CDR2 FQNEAQ (reference sequence). Between the trimmed V and J ends, which lost 1 base and 3 bases, there was a span of 4 bases. This CDR3 comprises 12 residues. The chain's CDR3 is CASSLDIYEQYF. CDR3 coding DNA: TGTGCCAGCAGCTTAGATATCTACGAGCAGTACTTC.

The chain carries TRBV30 and TRBJ1-4; a weak D match, TRBD1 (5 bases). The V end lost 1 base, the J end lost 13 bases, and 13 bases lay between the germline ends. CDR3 length: 12 amino acids. Germline V gene sequence: CDR1 GTSNPN, CDR2 SVGIG (reference sequence). The CDR3 sequence is CAWSEGRGGLFF. The CDR3 DNA reads TGTGCCTGGAGTGAAGGGAGGGGAGGACTGTTTTTT.

The gene calls are TRBV5-1 and TRBJ1-3; D call uncertain. Germline V gene sequence: CDR1 SGHRS, CDR2 YFSETQ. V was clipped by 1 base and J by 0 bases, with 14 bases between them. The CDR3 covers 17 residues. The CDR3 DNA sequence: TGCGCCAGCAGCTTGTTGGGCCAGGCAGACTCTGGAAACACCATATATTTT. Translation gives CASSLLGQADSGNTIYF.

The chain carries TRBV5-4 and TRBJ2-1; maybe TRBD2 (6 bases). Germline V gene sequence: CDR1 SGHNT, CDR2 YYREEE (reference sequence). CDR3 size: 16 residues. Trimming pared 4 bases from V and 4 bases from J, leaving 18 bases between. The CDR3 region has the DNA TGTGCCAGCAGCCACCTTCCCGGGACTTCTTACAATGAGCAGTTCTTC. Encoded protein: CASSHLPGTSYNEQFF.

The chain joins TRBV5-6 to TRBJ2-1, with TRBD2 identical over 7 bases. The CDR3 runs 15 residues. The V gene end was trimmed by 4 bases and the J gene end by 5 bases; junction bases not matched to a gene: 9. Germline CDR1 SGHDT, CDR2 YYEEEE. The CDR3 reads CASSAMASGHNEQFF. The CDR3 DNA follows: TGTGCCAGCAGCGCGATGGCTAGCGGTCACAATGAGCAGTTCTTC.

The genes are TRBV5-4 and TRBJ2-7; 7 bases agree with TRBD2. With V trimmed by 6 bases and J by 0 bases, 3 bases remained unmatched. This CDR3 comprises 13 residues. In germline, CDR1 is SGHNT, CDR2 YYREEE (reference sequence). In nucleotides, the CDR3 is TGTGCCAGCACGGGCGGGAGCTCCTACGAGCAGTACTTC. Translated: CASTGGSSYEQYF.

The chain links TRBV6-4 to TRBJ2-1; TRBD1 matches 7 bases. This CDR3 region has 13 residues. Trimming at V came to 10 bases and at J to 4 bases, leaving 7 bases not matched to a gene. Germline CDR1 and CDR2: MRHNA and SNTAGT. The CDR3 coding sequence is TGTGCCACCGGGGACAGCCAGTACAATGAGCAGTTCTTC. This translates into CATGDSQYNEQFF.

There are a few counts of this clone. The chain carries TRBV7-6 and TRBJ2-2; perhaps TRBD2 as D (5 bases). In germline, CDR1 is SGHVS, CDR2 FNYEAQ. V was cut by 4 bases and J by 0 bases, with 12 bases left in between. The CDR3 has 16 amino acids. The CDR3, as DNA: TGTGCCAGCAGCTCGGGGTGGACCTCGAACACCGGGGAGCTGTTTTTT. It is translated as CASSSGWTSNTGELFF.

The genes are TRBV7-2 and TRBJ2-7; possibly TRBD2 for D (6 bases). The germline V gene has CDR1 SGHTA and CDR2 FQGNSA. Trimming cost V 4 bases and J 2 bases, with 12 bases left between them. The CDR3 has 14 residues. DNA for the CDR3: TGTGCCAGCAGCTCACCGGGCGGGACCTACGAGCAGTACTTC. It specifies CASSSPGGTYEQYF.

The chain couples TRBV4-1 to TRBJ1-4, with TRBD1 identical over 10 bases. Germline trimming cut 0 bases from V and 7 bases from J; bases unmatched to any gene: 14. The CDR3 extends over 19 amino acids. Germline V gives CDR1 MGHRA, CDR2 YSYEKL. The CDR3 nucleotides are TGCGCCAGCAGCCAAGAGGGCTGGACAGGGGGGGTTTTTATTGAAAAACTGTTTTTT. It yields the protein CASSQEGWTGGVFIEKLFF.

The chain is built from TRBV29-1 and TRBJ1-5; D remains ambiguous. CDR1 SQVTM and CDR2 ANQGSEA come from the germline V gene. The CDR3 covers 11 residues. The germline V and J ends were trimmed by 6 bases and 11 bases, with 14 bases remaining between them. CDR3 sequence (DNA): TGCAGCGTCACCATCCTCGGGGCCCAGCATTTT. It codes for CSVTILGAQHF.

This chain connects TRBV2 to TRBJ2-1, with TRBD2 matching over 9 bases. The CDR3 spans 14 residues. Per the germline V gene, CDR1 is SNHLY and CDR2 is FYNNEI. V lost 6 bases and J lost 4; bases outside the gene matches: 4. The CDR3 coding sequence is TGTGCCAGCAGCGGCGCGGGAGGGTACAATGAGCAGTTCTTC. Translated: CASSGAGGYNEQFF.

This clone is judged medium-sized (0.01 to 0.1%). The V call is TRBV27, the J call TRBJ2-1; 14 bases match TRBD2. The CDR3 has 16 amino acids. CDR1 is MNHEY and CDR2 is SMNVEV in the germline V gene (reference sequence). J lost 7 bases, V lost 4 bases, and 6 bases had no gene match. The CDR3 nucleotides read TGTGCCAGCAGTTCCGGAAGACTAGCGGGAGGGAATGAGCAGTTCTTC. The encoded protein is CASSSGRLAGGNEQFF.

This chain joins TRBV4-3 and TRBJ1-1, with 8 bases identical to TRBD1. The V segment lost 0 bases and the J segment 10 bases; nucleotides outside the gene matches: 7. The CDR3 is 14 residues long. From germline, CDR1 is LGHNA and CDR2 YSLEER. CDR3: CASSQDRDRNVAFF. In DNA, the CDR3 is TGCGCCAGCAGCCAAGATAGGGACAGGAACGTAGCTTTCTTT.

In nucleotides, the CDR3 is TGTGCCAGCAGCGACCGGAGGTTGGCCTACAATGAGCAGTTCTTC. It encodes CASSDRRLAYNEQFF. The V and J genes are TRBV28 and TRBJ2-1; D might be TRBD2 (5 bases). This CDR3 comprises 15 residues. CDR1 MDHEN and CDR2 SYDVKM come from the germline V gene. V lost 6 bases and J lost 2, with 14 bases in between.

This chain links TRBV7-9 with TRBJ1-5; 7 bases are a match to TRBD1. The CDR3 spans 13 residues. Germline loops: CDR1 SEHNR, CDR2 FQNEAQ (reference sequence). V was clipped by 1 base and J by 6 bases; unmatched bases: 0. The CDR3 DNA follows: TGTGCCAGCAGCTTAGAGGGGGCTCAGCCCCAGCATTTT. Its protein product is CASSLEGAQPQHF.

V gene TRBV7-9 combines with J gene TRBJ2-7; TRBD1 is a possible D gene (5 bases). Per the germline V gene, CDR1 is SEHNR and CDR2 is FQNEAQ (reference sequence). Trimming shortened V by 8 bases and J by 0 bases, and 14 bases separated the two germline ends. This CDR3 is built from 14 residues. This CDR3 reads CASGKQENSYEQYF. As DNA, the CDR3 is TGTGCCAGCGGAAAACAGGAAAACTCCTACGAGCAGTACTTC.

V usage is TRBV28 and J usage is TRBJ2-1; D is perhaps TRBD2 (5 bases). This CDR3 is 17 amino acids long. Germline V gives CDR1 MDHEN, CDR2 SYDVKM. V was shortened by 3 bases and J by 5 bases, with 20 bases between the two germline ends. The DNA for the CDR3 is TGTGCCAGCAGTTTTGCAACTGTCCCGGGGTCCCACAATGAGCAGTTCTTC. Its translation is CASSFATVPGSHNEQFF.

The chain joins TRBV19 to TRBJ2-7; 7 bases match TRBD1. Germline loops: CDR1 LNHDA, CDR2 SQIVND (reference sequence). The CDR3 has 13 residues. V shed 4 bases, J shed 2 bases, and the junction held 2 bases outside the gene matches. The CDR3 here is CASSRGQPYEQYF. CDR3 sequence (DNA): TGTGCCAGTAGTAGGGGACAGCCCTACGAGCAGTACTTC. Full variable domain (outside the CDR3, taken from reference TRBV19 and TRBJ2-7): DGGITQSPKYLFRKEGQNVTLSCEQNLNHDAMYWYRQDPGQGLRLIYYSQIVNDFQKGDIAEGYSVSREKKESFPLTVTSAQKNPTAFYLCASSRGQPYEQYFGPGTRLTVT.

The chain links TRBV14 to TRBJ1-3; no clear D. CDR1 SGHDN and CDR2 FVKESK come from the germline V gene. The CDR3 consists of 16 residues. V lost 7 bases, J lost 0 bases, and 16 bases lay in between. The CDR3 sequence is CASILAGINSGNTIYF. CDR3 nucleotides: TGTGCCAGCATCCTTGCGGGAATCAACTCTGGAAACACCATATATTTT. Variable domain in full (rest from reference TRBV14 and TRBJ1-3): EAGVTQFPSHSVIEKGQTVTLRCDPISGHDNLYWYRRVMGKEIKFLLHFVKESKQDESGMPNNRFLAERTGGTYSTLKVQPAELEDSGVYFCASILAGINSGNTIYFGEGSWLTVV.

V is TRBV28 and J is TRBJ1-4; D not resolved. Germline CDR1 is MDHEN and CDR2 is SYDVKM. V was clipped by 6 bases and J by 2 bases, with 7 bases between them. The CDR3 totals 13 residues. The CDR3 region is CASREVTNEKLFF. In nucleotides, the CDR3 is TGTGCCAGCAGGGAGGTGACTAATGAAAAACTGTTTTTT.

The CDR3 protein is CASRKGTSGSYEQYF. The CDR3 nucleotides are TGTGCCAGCAGGAAAGGGACTAGCGGCTCCTACGAGCAGTACTTC. The chain employs TRBV7-8 and TRBJ2-7; the match to TRBD2 covers 11 bases. Trimming removed 6 bases from V and 0 bases from J; junction bases left unmatched: 4. The CDR3 is 15 residues long. CDR1 SGHVS and CDR2 FQNEAQ come from the germline V gene.

This clone was seen just once. V and J are TRBV9 and TRBJ2-3, with TRBD2 identical over 8 bases. The CDR3 is made up of 17 amino acids. CDR1 is SGDLS and CDR2 is YYNGEE in the germline V gene. The junction had 8 bases not matched to a gene; V was cut back by 0 bases and J by 2 bases. Written as DNA, the CDR3 is TGTGCCAGCAGCGTAGTAGGGGCGGGAGGACTCACAGATACGCAGTATTTT. Translating gives CASSVVGAGGLTDTQYF.

This chain links TRBV4-3 with TRBJ2-1, with 7 bases fitting TRBD1. Germline CDR1 LGHNA, CDR2 YSLEER. This CDR3 comprises 14 residues. Losses at the gene ends were 4 bases for V and 8 bases for J; bases not matched to a gene: 8. For the CDR3, the DNA is TGCGCCAGCAGCCCCATACAGGGGTCCCATGAGCAGTTCTTC. Translated: CASSPIQGSHEQFF.

This clone was detected a few times. Written as DNA, the CDR3 is TGTGCCAGCAGCCCCGACAGTATCTCTGGGGCCAACGTCCTGACTTTC. Protein: CASSPDSISGANVLTF. The chain is built from TRBV6-4 and TRBJ2-6; a possible D gene is TRBD1 (5 bases). Trimming removed 6 bases from V and 0 bases from J, with 12 bases in between. CDR3 length: 16 amino acids. CDR1 MRHNA and CDR2 SNTAGT come from the germline V gene.

The chain combines TRBV27 with TRBJ2-7; 9 bases map to TRBD1. The CDR3 contains 15 residues. Unmatched junction bases numbered 10, after V lost 8 bases and J lost 2 bases. The V gene's germline CDR1 is MNHEY and CDR2 SMNVEV (reference sequence). The CDR3: CASRWTGALTYEQYF. The CDR3 nucleotides read TGTGCCAGCCGTTGGACAGGGGCCCTCACCTACGAGCAGTACTTC.

V and J are TRBV6-6 and TRBJ2-5, with D perhaps matching TRBD1 (6 bases). This CDR3 has 14 amino acids. Trimming cost V 5 bases and J 0 bases, with 10 bases left between them. Germline lookup yields CDR1 MNHNY and CDR2 SVGAGI (reference sequence). CDR3 sequence: CASSQWTDQETQYF. The CDR3 region has the DNA TGTGCCAGCAGTCAATGGACAGACCAAGAGACCCAGTACTTC.

The gene calls are TRBV28 and TRBJ2-7, with a possible D match to TRBD2 (6 bases). Germline CDR1 is MDHEN and CDR2 is SYDVKM. This CDR3 has 15 amino acids. Trimming took off 5 bases at V and 0 bases at J, with 14 bases between the two ends. CDR3 amino acids: CASSPRGRGSYEQYF. The DNA of the CDR3 is TGTGCCAGCAGTCCGCGGGGCCGCGGCTCCTACGAGCAGTACTTC.